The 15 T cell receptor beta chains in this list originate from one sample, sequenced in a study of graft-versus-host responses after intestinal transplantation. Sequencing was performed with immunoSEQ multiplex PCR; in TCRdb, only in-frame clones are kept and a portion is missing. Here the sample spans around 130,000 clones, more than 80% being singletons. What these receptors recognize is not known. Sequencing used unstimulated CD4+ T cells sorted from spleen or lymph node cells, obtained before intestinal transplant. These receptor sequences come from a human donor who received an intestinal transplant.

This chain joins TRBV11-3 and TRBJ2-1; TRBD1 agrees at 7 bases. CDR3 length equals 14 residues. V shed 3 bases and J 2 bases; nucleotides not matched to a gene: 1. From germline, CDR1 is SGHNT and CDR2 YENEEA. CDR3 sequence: CASSLGTAYNEQFF. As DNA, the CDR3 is TGTGCCAGCAGCTTGGGGACAGCCTACAATGAGCAGTTCTTC. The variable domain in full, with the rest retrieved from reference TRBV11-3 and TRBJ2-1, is EAGVVQSPRYKIIEKKQPVAFWCNPISGHNTLYWYLQNLGQGPELLIRYENEEAVDDSQLPKDRFSAERLKGVDSTLKIQPAELGDSAVYLCASSLGTAYNEQFFGPGTRLTVL.

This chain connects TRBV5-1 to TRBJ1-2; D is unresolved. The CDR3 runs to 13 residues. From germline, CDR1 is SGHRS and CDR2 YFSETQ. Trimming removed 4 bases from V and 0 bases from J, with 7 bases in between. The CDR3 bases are TGCGCCAGCAGCCCGGACCCTAACTATGGCTACACCTTC. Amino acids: CASSPDPNYGYTF. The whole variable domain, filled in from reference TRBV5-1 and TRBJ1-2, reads KAGVTQTPRYLIKTRGQQVTLSCSPISGHRSVSWYQQTPGQGLQFLFEYFSETQRNKGNFPGRFSGRQFSNSRSEMNVSTLELGDSALYLCASSPDPNYGYTFGSGTRLTVV.

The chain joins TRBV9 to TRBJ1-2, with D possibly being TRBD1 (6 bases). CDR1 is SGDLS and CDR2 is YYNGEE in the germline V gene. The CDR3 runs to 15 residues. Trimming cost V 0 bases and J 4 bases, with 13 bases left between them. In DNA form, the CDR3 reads TGTGCCAGCAGCGTAGAAGTACAGGGAAGCTATGGCTACACCTTC. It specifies CASSVEVQGSYGYTF. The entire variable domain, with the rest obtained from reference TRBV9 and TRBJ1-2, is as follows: DSGVTQTPKHLITATGQRVTLRCSPRSGDLSVYWYQQSLDQGLQFLIQYYNGEERAKGNILERFSAQQFPDLHSELNLSSLELGDSALYFCASSVEVQGSYGYTFGSGTRLTVV.

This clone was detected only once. The CDR3 DNA reads as TGTGCCAGCAGTGATACGACAGGTTTTAACACTGAAGCTTTCTTT. This codes for CASSDTTGFNTEAFF. The chain carries TRBV25-1 and TRBJ1-1; a possible D gene is TRBD1 (6 bases). Trimming left V 3 bases short and J 2 bases short, with 13 bases between. Per germline, CDR1 MGHDK and CDR2 SYGVNS. This CDR3 spans 15 amino acids.

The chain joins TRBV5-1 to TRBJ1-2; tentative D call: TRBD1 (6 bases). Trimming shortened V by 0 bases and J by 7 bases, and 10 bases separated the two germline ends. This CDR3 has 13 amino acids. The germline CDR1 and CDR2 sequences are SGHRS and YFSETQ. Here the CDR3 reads CASSLEGRGGYTF. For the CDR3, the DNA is TGCGCCAGCAGCTTGGAGGGCAGGGGTGGCTACACCTTC.

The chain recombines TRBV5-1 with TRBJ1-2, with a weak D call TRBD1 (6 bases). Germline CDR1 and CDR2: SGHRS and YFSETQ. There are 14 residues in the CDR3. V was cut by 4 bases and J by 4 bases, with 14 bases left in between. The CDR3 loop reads CASSPRQDGYGYTF. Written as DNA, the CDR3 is TGCGCCAGCAGCCCCCGACAGGATGGCTATGGCTACACCTTC.

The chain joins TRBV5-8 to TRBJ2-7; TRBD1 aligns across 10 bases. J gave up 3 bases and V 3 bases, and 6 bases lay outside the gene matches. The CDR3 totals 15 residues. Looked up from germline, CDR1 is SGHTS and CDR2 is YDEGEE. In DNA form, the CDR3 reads TGTGCCAGCAGCTACCGGGACAGGGGAGGCTACGAGCAGTACTTC. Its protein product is CASSYRDRGGYEQYF.

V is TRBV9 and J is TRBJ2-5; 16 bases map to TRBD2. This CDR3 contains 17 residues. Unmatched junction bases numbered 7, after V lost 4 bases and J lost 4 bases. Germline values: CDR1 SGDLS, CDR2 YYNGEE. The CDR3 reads CASSRGTSGGAVETQYF. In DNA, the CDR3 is TGTGCCAGCAGCCGGGGGACTAGCGGGGGGGCAGTAGAGACCCAGTACTTC.

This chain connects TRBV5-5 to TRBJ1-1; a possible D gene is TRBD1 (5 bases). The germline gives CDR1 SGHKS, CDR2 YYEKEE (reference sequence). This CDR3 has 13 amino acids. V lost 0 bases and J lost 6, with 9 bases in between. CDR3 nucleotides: TGTGCCAGCAGCTTGGATGGGGGGTCTGAAGCTTTCTTT. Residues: CASSLDGGSEAFF.

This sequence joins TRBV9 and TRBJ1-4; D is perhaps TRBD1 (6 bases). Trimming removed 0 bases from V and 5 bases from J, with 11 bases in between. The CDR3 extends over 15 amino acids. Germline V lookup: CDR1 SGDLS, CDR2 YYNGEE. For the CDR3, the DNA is TGTGCCAGCAGCGTAGGGACAGAAGAAAATGAAAAACTGTTTTTT. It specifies CASSVGTEENEKLFF.

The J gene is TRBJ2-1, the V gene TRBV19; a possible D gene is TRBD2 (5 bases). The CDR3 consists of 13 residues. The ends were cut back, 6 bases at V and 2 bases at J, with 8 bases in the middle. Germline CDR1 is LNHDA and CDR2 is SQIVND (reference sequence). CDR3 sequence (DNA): TGTGCCAGTAGGGACGGGACCTACAATGAGCAGTTCTTC. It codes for CASRDGTYNEQFF.

Written as DNA, the CDR3 is TGTGCCAGCAGTGAAAGAGGGACTGGGGCCAACGTCCTGACTTTC. Amino acids: CASSERGTGANVLTF. V is TRBV2 and J is TRBJ2-6; a weak D match, TRBD2 (5 bases). The ends were cut back, 2 bases at V and 2 bases at J, with 7 bases in the middle. Germline CDR1 SNHLY, CDR2 FYNNEI. The CDR3 loop spans 15 amino acids.

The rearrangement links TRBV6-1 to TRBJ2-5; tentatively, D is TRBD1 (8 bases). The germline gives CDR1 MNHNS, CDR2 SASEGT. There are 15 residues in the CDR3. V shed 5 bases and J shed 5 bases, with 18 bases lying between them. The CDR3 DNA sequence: TGTGCCAGCAGTAACGCACAGGGGGGGGTCGAGACCCAGTACTTC. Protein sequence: CASSNAQGGVETQYF.

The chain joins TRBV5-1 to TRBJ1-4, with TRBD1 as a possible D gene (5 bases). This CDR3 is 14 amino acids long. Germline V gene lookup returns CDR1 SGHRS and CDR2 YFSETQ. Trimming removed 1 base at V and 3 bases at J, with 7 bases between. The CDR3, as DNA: TGCGCCAGCAGCTTGCGGGACGCTAATGAAAAACTGTTTTTT. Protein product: CASSLRDANEKLFF.

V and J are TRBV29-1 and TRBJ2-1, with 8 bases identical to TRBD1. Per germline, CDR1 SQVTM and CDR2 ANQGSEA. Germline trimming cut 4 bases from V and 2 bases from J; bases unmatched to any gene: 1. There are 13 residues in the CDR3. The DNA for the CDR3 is TGCAGCGTTGCAGGGGGCGCCTACAATGAGCAGTTCTTC. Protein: CSVAGGAYNEQFF.